Given below is one T cell receptor (beta chain) in context. The sample belongs to a study of blood T cell repertoires in COVID-19. Sequenced by immunoSEQ multiplex PCR; TCRdb stores in-frame clones only, minus some. This table has about 260,000 clones, approximately 87% appearing once. What was sequenced was peripheral blood. The sequence came from a woman aged 40-49 years who had recovered from COVID-19.

The CDR3 nucleotides are TGTGCCAGCAGCCAAGAGTTGCGGGGAGGCGGGGAGCTGTTTTTT. The encoded protein is CASSQELRGGGELFF. V gene TRBV4-2 combines with J gene TRBJ2-2, with D possibly matching TRBD2 (6 bases). The CDR3 loop spans 15 amino acids. Germline V gene data show CDR1 as LGHNA and CDR2 as YNFKEQ. The V end lost 0 bases, the J end lost 7 bases, and 12 bases lay between the germline ends.